The 30 T cell receptor beta chains presented below share a single source sample, sequenced in a study of blood T cell repertoires in COVID-19. TCRdb keeps only in-frame clones here, not all; method: immunoSEQ multiplex PCR. The repertoire holds some 100,000 clones, with roughly 80% as singletons. Sequenced material: peripheral blood. The receptors here all came from an older woman with acute or convalescent COVID-19.

Comments on this clone: Other DNA sequences in the same sample also yield this CDR3. This chain uses TRBV10-3 with TRBJ1-5; D is unclear. V dropped 0 bases and J dropped 4 bases, with 7 bases sitting between them. Germline CDR1 and CDR2: ENHRY and SYGVKD. This CDR3 is built from 14 residues. The CDR3 region has the DNA TGTGCCATCAGTGAGTCGACCGGGAATCAGCCCCAGCATTTT. It specifies CAISESTGNQPQHF.

J is TRBJ2-1 and V is TRBV4-1, with TRBD2 matching over 12 bases. The V segment lost 5 bases and the J segment 4 bases; nucleotides outside the gene matches: 6. There are 16 residues in the CDR3. CDR1 MGHRA and CDR2 YSYEKL come from the germline V gene. CDR3 protein: CASSGSTSGGYNEQFF. The CDR3 nucleotides are TGCGCCAGCAGCGGATCGACTAGCGGGGGTTACAATGAGCAGTTCTTC.

The chain joins TRBV2 to TRBJ1-6, with D perhaps matching TRBD1 (5 bases). Germline-derived CDR1 and CDR2 are SNHLY and FYNNEI. Trimming left V 1 base short and J 10 bases short, with 11 bases between. The CDR3 is 14 residues long. Written as DNA, the CDR3 is TGTGCCAGCAGTGAAGAGTGGGGCCGGTCACCCCTCCACTTT. This sequence encodes CASSEEWGRSPLHF.

The rearrangement joins TRBV2 to TRBJ2-5, with 7 bases aligning to TRBD1. Germline V CDR1 and CDR2: SNHLY, FYNNEI. Trimming at V came to 10 bases and at J to 6 bases, leaving 14 bases not matched to a gene. The CDR3 runs 14 residues. The CDR3 DNA is TGTGCCACAGAGGGTACAGGGGTCCCACAGACCCAGTACTTC. This gives the protein CATEGTGVPQTQYF.

This clone was recorded at least ten times. The genes are TRBV7-3 and TRBJ2-3; TRBD2 aligns across 8 bases. The CDR3 length is 17 residues. Trimming removed 4 bases from V and 5 bases from J; junction bases left unmatched: 14. The germline V gene has CDR1 SGHTA and CDR2 FQGTGA. The CDR3: CASSSAPGGGRGDTQYF. CDR3 nucleotides: TGTGCCAGCAGCTCCGCCCCCGGCGGGGGGAGGGGAGATACGCAGTATTTT.

The chain recombines TRBV7-2 with TRBJ2-3, with unresolved D. The CDR3 is made up of 15 amino acids. Germline V gene lookup returns CDR1 SGHTA and CDR2 FQGNSA. Between the trimmed V and J ends, which lost 3 bases and 2 bases, there was a span of 12 bases. CDR3 sequence (DNA): TGTGCCAGCAGCTTTGAGGCTAGACTCACAGATACGCAGTATTTT. Translating gives CASSFEARLTDTQYF.

The chain carries TRBV2 and TRBJ1-5; TRBD1 might be the D (6 bases). The CDR3 consists of 14 residues. Germline-derived CDR1 and CDR2 are SNHLY and FYNNEI. Trimming took off 3 bases at V and 7 bases at J, with 13 bases between the two ends. CDR3: CASSDSGAVQPQHF. CDR3 nucleotide sequence: TGTGCCAGCAGTGACTCAGGGGCGGTGCAGCCCCAGCATTTT.

This chain connects TRBV28 to TRBJ1-1; maybe TRBD1 (6 bases). This CDR3 has 14 residues. Trimming pared 3 bases from V and 4 bases from J, leaving 12 bases between. From germline, CDR1 is MDHEN and CDR2 SYDVKM. In DNA form, the CDR3 reads TGTGCCAGCAGTTTTAGGGGGGGAGGCACTGAAGCTTTCTTT. Amino acids: CASSFRGGGTEAFF.

The chain couples TRBV7-3 to TRBJ2-1; D possibly corresponds to TRBD1 (5 bases). The germline V gene encodes CDR1 SGHTA and CDR2 FQGTGA. With 2 bases removed from V and 8 bases from J, the gap between germline ends came to 10 bases. The CDR3 runs 13 residues. The CDR3: CASSLRGAHEQFF. CDR3 nucleotides: TGTGCCAGCAGCTTACGTGGGGCACATGAGCAGTTCTTC.

This clone was recorded a few times. The V and J genes are TRBV19 and TRBJ1-6; TRBD1 matches at 7 bases. The length of the CDR3 is 14 residues. Trimming removed 8 bases from V and 7 bases from J; junction bases left unmatched: 8. The germline V gene encodes CDR1 LNHDA and CDR2 SQIVND (reference sequence). The CDR3 DNA sequence: TGTGCCAGTGGAGGGAACAGGGGAAATTCACCCCTCCACTTT. Amino acid sequence: CASGGNRGNSPLHF.

V usage is TRBV7-6 and J usage is TRBJ2-2; no clear D gene. V was pared by 1 base and J by 0 bases, with 6 bases between. Per germline, CDR1 SGHVS and CDR2 FNYEAQ. The CDR3 is 15 residues long. The CDR3 region has the DNA TGTGCCAGCAGCTTAGTTTCAACGAACACCGGGGAGCTGTTTTTT. It translates to CASSLVSTNTGELFF. Looking up the rest from reference TRBV7-6 and TRBJ2-2 gives the full variable domain: GAGVSQSPRYKVTKRGQDVALRCDPISGHVSLYWYRQALGQGPEFLTYFNYEAQQDKSGLPNDRFSAERPEGSISTLTIQRTEQRDSAMYRCASSLVSTNTGELFFGEGSRLTVL.

The genes are TRBV27 and TRBJ1-4; TRBD1 matches at 7 bases. Germline CDR1 MNHEY, CDR2 SMNVEV (reference sequence). CDR3 length equals 16 residues. With 7 bases clipped from V and 7 bases from J, the junction kept 15 bases outside the gene matches. Here the CDR3 reads CASKSIYQGDGEKLFF. CDR3 nucleotide sequence: TGTGCCAGCAAATCCATCTACCAGGGGGATGGTGAAAAACTGTTTTTT. Full variable domain (remainder filled in from reference TRBV27 and TRBJ1-4): EAQVTQNPRYLITVTGKKLTVTCSQNMNHEYMSWYRQDPGLGLRQIYYSMNVEVTDKGDVPEGYKVSRKEKRNFPLILESPSPNQTSLYFCASKSIYQGDGEKLFFGSGTQLSVL.

The genes are TRBV7-9 and TRBJ1-3; the D gene is possibly TRBD1 (5 bases). The V gene's germline CDR1 is SEHNR and CDR2 FQNEAQ (reference sequence). CDR3 length: 17 amino acids. The V end lost 2 bases, the J end lost 0 bases, and 14 bases lay between the germline ends. This CDR3 reads CASSLLIGGSSGNTIYF. CDR3 coding DNA: TGTGCCAGCAGCTTACTCATCGGGGGGAGCTCTGGAAACACCATATATTTT.

This clone occurred a few times. This chain links TRBV4-3 with TRBJ1-5; TRBD1 agrees at 9 bases. The CDR3 has 13 amino acids. The germline V gene has CDR1 LGHNA and CDR2 YSLEER. The ends lost 3 bases at V and 9 bases at J; junction bases unmatched: 3. CDR3 protein: CASSQETGGPQHF. CDR3 DNA: TGCGCCAGCAGCCAGGAGACAGGGGGGCCCCAGCATTTT.

The chain has TRBV15 and TRBJ1-1; D call uncertain. Trimming pared 5 bases from V and 1 base from J, leaving 11 bases between. This CDR3 is 14 amino acids long. The V gene's germline CDR1 is LNHNV and CDR2 YYDKDF (reference sequence). The CDR3, as DNA: TGTGCCACCAGCCCCCAAGCGGGGAACACTGAAGCTTTCTTT. This gives the protein CATSPQAGNTEAFF.

V gene TRBV20-1 combines with J gene TRBJ1-2; D is ambiguous. The CDR3 covers 10 residues. The germline V gene has CDR1 DFQATT and CDR2 SNEGSKA (reference sequence). V lost 3 bases, J lost 6 bases, and 5 bases lay in between. CDR3 sequence reads: CSASQDGYTF. CDR3 DNA sequence: TGCAGTGCTAGTCAGGATGGCTACACCTTC.

V is TRBV2 and J is TRBJ2-1; D uncertain. V was cut by 7 bases and J by 6 bases, with 16 bases left in between. CDR1 and CDR2 (germline): SNHLY, FYNNEI. The length of the CDR3 is 14 residues. This CDR3 is CASIPPAAINEQFF. The CDR3 DNA is TGTGCCAGCATTCCCCCGGCGGCTATCAATGAGCAGTTCTTC.

V and J are TRBV19 and TRBJ1-2; D remains unclear. The CDR3 is made up of 15 amino acids. The germline gives CDR1 LNHDA, CDR2 SQIVND (reference sequence). Between the trimmed V and J ends, which lost 2 bases and 2 bases, there was a span of 12 bases. In DNA form, the CDR3 reads TGTGCCAGTAGTATATCGTCTCAGGTGAACTATGGCTACACCTTC. As protein: CASSISSQVNYGYTF.

This clone was counted between two and nine times. The gene calls are TRBV19 and TRBJ1-4; 10 bases align to TRBD1. V lost 7 bases, J lost 0 bases, and 8 bases stayed unmatched. The CDR3 is 17 amino acids. Germline-derived CDR1 and CDR2 are LNHDA and SQIVND (reference sequence). The CDR3 is CASNPRDRGATNEKLFF. In DNA form, the CDR3 reads TGTGCCAGTAACCCCAGGGACAGGGGAGCAACTAATGAAAAACTGTTTTTT. Combining the CDR3 with reference TRBV19 and TRBJ1-4 gives the whole variable domain DGGITQSPKYLFRKEGQNVTLSCEQNLNHDAMYWYRQDPGQGLRLIYYSQIVNDFQKGDIAEGYSVSREKKESFPLTVTSAQKNPTAFYLCASNPRDRGATNEKLFFGSGTQLSVL.

The chain recombines TRBV13 with TRBJ1-1; D gene uncertain. CDR1 and CDR2 (germline): PRHDT, FYEKMQ (reference sequence). The CDR3 sequence is 15 residues long. The V end lost 2 bases, the J end lost 2 bases, and 12 bases lay between the germline ends. The CDR3 DNA sequence: TGTGCCAGCAGCTTAACGGGGAAACTAAACACTGAAGCTTTCTTT. It yields the protein CASSLTGKLNTEAFF.

The chain employs TRBV18 and TRBJ1-1; D ambiguous. V was clipped by 5 bases and J by 6 bases, with 19 bases between them. The length of the CDR3 is 15 residues. Germline values: CDR1 KGHSH, CDR2 LQKENI. DNA of the CDR3: TGTGCCAGCTCAATGGGCGCAGTCGTGGGCGCTGAAGCTTTCTTT. It codes for CASSMGAVVGAEAFF.

This clone was counted ten times or more. V gene TRBV4-1 combines with J gene TRBJ2-5, with D unclear. V lost 1 base and J 5 bases, leaving 20 bases between the germline ends. Germline V CDR1 and CDR2: MGHRA, YSYEKL. This CDR3 is built from 17 residues. This CDR3 reads CASSQGINSFEEETQYF. As DNA, the CDR3 is TGCGCCAGCAGCCAAGGAATTAACAGTTTTGAAGAGGAGACCCAGTACTTC.

The J gene is TRBJ1-4, the V gene TRBV9; 8 nucleotides line up with TRBD1. With 4 bases clipped from V and 4 bases from J, the junction kept 6 bases outside the gene matches. Per germline, CDR1 SGDLS and CDR2 YYNGEE. The CDR3 has 15 residues. The CDR3 coding sequence is TGTGCCAGCAGCAATACCGGGACAGGTAATGAAAAACTGTTTTTT. Its translation: CASSNTGTGNEKLFF. The entire variable domain, with the rest obtained from reference TRBV9 and TRBJ1-4, is as follows: DSGVTQTPKHLITATGQRVTLRCSPRSGDLSVYWYQQSLDQGLQFLIQYYNGEERAKGNILERFSAQQFPDLHSELNLSSLELGDSALYFCASSNTGTGNEKLFFGSGTQLSVL.

The chain recombines TRBV3-1 (or the pseudogene TRBV3-2) with TRBJ1-2; D is unclear. Germline CDR1 LGHDT, CDR2 YNNKEL (reference sequence). Trimming left V 0 bases short and J 4 bases short, with 12 bases between. The CDR3 length is 15 residues. The DNA of the CDR3 is TGTGCCAGCAGCCAAGAGCGTTTGGGAGGCTATGGCTACACCTTC. It yields the protein CASSQERLGGYGYTF.

This clone was picked up a small number of times. This rearrangement joins TRBV2 to TRBJ1-1; no clear D gene. V was clipped by 3 bases and J by 4 bases, with 15 bases between them. This CDR3 has 15 residues. Germline loops: CDR1 SNHLY, CDR2 FYNNEI. The CDR3 sequence is CASSESSGISTEAFF. The CDR3 DNA is TGTGCCAGCAGTGAGAGCTCGGGGATCTCCACTGAAGCTTTCTTT.

The V gene is TRBV3-1 (or the pseudogene TRBV3-2), the J gene TRBJ1-5, with TRBD1 identical over 10 bases. This CDR3 has 15 residues. Looked up from germline, CDR1 is LGHDT and CDR2 is YNNKEL (reference sequence). Losses at the gene ends were 3 bases for V and 2 bases for J; bases not matched to a gene: 1. CDR3 protein: CASSQDRGGNQPQHF. DNA of the CDR3: TGTGCCAGCAGCCAGGACAGGGGGGGCAATCAGCCCCAGCATTTT.

The chain has TRBV19 and TRBJ1-3; D is unclear. The ends were cut back, 7 bases at V and 0 bases at J, with 16 bases in the middle. The CDR3 extends over 16 amino acids. Germline values: CDR1 LNHDA, CDR2 SQIVND (reference sequence). The chain's CDR3 is CASMRHDRPSGNTIYF. Here the CDR3 DNA reads TGTGCCAGTATGAGGCACGATCGACCCTCTGGAAACACCATATATTTT.

This chain joins TRBV21-1 and TRBJ1-1; the table's TRBD1 call for D was not verified on the DNA. TRBV21-1 corresponds to a pseudogene. The CDR3 is 15 residues long. CDR3 region: CASSNSLDRNTEAFF. CDR3 DNA: TGTGCCAGCAGCAACTCGTTGGACAGGAACACTGAAGCTTTCTTT.

The gene calls are TRBV7-2 and TRBJ2-3; 8 nucleotides line up with TRBD1. The germline CDR1 and CDR2 sequences are SGHTA and FQGNSA. The CDR3 is made up of 13 amino acids. Germline trimming cut 8 bases from V and 4 bases from J; bases unmatched to any gene: 5. CDR3 coding DNA: TGTGCCAGCCACAGGGGGTTTGCAGATACGCAGTATTTT. Amino acids: CASHRGFADTQYF. The full variable domain, its missing parts supplied by reference TRBV7-2 and TRBJ2-3, is GAGVSQSPSNKVTEKGKDVELRCDPISGHTALYWYRQSLGQGLEFLIYFQGNSAPDKSGLPSDRFSAERTGGSVSTLTIQRTQQEDSAVYLCASHRGFADTQYFGPGTRLTVL.

The rearrangement joins TRBV29-1 to TRBJ1-1; TRBD1 matches at 8 bases. The germline V gene encodes CDR1 SQVTM and CDR2 ANQGSEA. The CDR3 spans 14 residues. J gave up 1 base and V 6 bases, and 7 bases lay outside the gene matches. The chain's CDR3 is CSVSVTGANTEAFF. The CDR3 DNA reads TGCAGCGTATCCGTGACAGGGGCGAACACTGAAGCTTTCTTT.